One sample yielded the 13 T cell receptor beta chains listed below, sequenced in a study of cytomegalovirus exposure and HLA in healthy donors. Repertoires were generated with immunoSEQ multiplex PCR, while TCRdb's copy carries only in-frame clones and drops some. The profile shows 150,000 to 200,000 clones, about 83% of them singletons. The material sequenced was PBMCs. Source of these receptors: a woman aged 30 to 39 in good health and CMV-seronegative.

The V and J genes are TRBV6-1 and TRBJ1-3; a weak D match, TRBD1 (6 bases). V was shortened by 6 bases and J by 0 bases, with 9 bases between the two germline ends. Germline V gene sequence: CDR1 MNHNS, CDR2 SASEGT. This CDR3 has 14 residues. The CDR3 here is CASRTGSSGNTIYF. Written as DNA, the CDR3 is TGTGCCAGCAGGACAGGCTCCTCTGGAAACACCATATATTTT.

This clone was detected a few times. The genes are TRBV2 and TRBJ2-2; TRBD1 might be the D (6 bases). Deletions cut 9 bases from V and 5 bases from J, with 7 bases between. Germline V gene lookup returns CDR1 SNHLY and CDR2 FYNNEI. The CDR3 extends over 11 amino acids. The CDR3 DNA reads TGTGCCAGAGGGGGAACCGGGGAGCTGTTTTTT. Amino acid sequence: CARGGTGELFF.

The CDR3 DNA is TGTGCCAGTAGGCTACAGGGGGATGGATCCTACGAGCAGTACTTC. It is translated as CASRLQGDGSYEQYF. The rearrangement uses TRBV19 and TRBJ2-7; 8 positions match TRBD1. This CDR3 has 15 amino acids. With 6 bases clipped from V and 1 base from J, the junction kept 8 bases outside the gene matches. Germline-derived CDR1 and CDR2 are LNHDA and SQIVND (reference sequence). Full variable domain (outside the CDR3, taken from reference TRBV19 and TRBJ2-7): DGGITQSPKYLFRKEGQNVTLSCEQNLNHDAMYWYRQDPGQGLRLIYYSQIVNDFQKGDIAEGYSVSREKKESFPLTVTSAQKNPTAFYLCASRLQGDGSYEQYFGPGTRLTVT.

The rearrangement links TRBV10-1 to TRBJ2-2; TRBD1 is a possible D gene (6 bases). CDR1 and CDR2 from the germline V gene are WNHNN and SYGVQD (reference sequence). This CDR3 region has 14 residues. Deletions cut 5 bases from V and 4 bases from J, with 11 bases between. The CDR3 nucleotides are TGCGCCAGCAGTCAAGGGGGATCCACCGGGGAGCTGTTTTTT. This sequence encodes CASSQGGSTGELFF.

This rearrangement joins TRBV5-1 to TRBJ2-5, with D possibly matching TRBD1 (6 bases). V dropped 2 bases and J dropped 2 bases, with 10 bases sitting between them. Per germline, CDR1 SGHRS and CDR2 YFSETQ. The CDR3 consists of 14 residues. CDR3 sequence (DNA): TGCGCCAGCAGCTTTGGGGGCCAACAAGAGACCCAGTACTTC. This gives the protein CASSFGGQQETQYF.

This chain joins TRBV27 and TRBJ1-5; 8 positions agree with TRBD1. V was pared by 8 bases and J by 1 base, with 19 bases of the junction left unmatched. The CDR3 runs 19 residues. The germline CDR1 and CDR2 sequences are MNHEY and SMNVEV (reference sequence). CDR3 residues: CASGVRGQRTISSNQPQHF. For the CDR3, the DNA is TGTGCCAGCGGGGTCAGGGGGCAAAGAACTATCTCAAGCAATCAGCCCCAGCATTTT.

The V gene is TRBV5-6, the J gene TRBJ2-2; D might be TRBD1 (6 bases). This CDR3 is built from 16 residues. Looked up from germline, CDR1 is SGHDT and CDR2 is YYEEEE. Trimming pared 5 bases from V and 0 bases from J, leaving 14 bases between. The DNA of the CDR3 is TGTGCCAGCAGATCAACAGCAGGGGCGAACACCGGGGAGCTGTTTTTT. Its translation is CASRSTAGANTGELFF.

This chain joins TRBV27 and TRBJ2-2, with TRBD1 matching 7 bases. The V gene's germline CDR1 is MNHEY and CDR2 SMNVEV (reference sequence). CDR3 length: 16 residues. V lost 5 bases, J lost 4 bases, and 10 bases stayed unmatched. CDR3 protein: CASSPIGQVGTGELFF. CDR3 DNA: TGTGCCAGCAGTCCAATTGGACAGGTCGGCACCGGGGAGCTGTTTTTT.

CDR3 bases: TGTGCCAGCAGCGCCTCAACACTGGGGGGTGAAAAACTGTTTTTT. It codes for CASSASTLGGEKLFF. The chain is built from TRBV9 and TRBJ1-4, with a tentative D call TRBD1 (5 bases). The CDR3 spans 15 residues. Germline assignment: CDR1 SGDLS and CDR2 YYNGEE. V lost 3 bases and J lost 7, with 16 bases in between. The entire variable domain, with the rest obtained from reference TRBV9 and TRBJ1-4, is as follows: DSGVTQTPKHLITATGQRVTLRCSPRSGDLSVYWYQQSLDQGLQFLIQYYNGEERAKGNILERFSAQQFPDLHSELNLSSLELGDSALYFCASSASTLGGEKLFFGSGTQLSVL.

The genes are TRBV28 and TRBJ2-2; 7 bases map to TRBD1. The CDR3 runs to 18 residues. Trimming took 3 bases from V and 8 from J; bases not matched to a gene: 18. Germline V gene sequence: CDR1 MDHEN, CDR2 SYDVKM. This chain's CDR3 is CASSFVIIGQVLSGELFF. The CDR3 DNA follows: TGTGCCAGCAGTTTTGTGATTATTGGACAGGTCTTAAGTGGGGAGCTGTTTTTT.

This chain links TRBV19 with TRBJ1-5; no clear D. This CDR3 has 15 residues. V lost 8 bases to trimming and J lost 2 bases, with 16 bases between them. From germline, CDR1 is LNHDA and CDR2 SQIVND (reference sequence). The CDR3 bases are TGTGCCAGTCATATGGTAGGGAGAGGCAATCAGCCCCAGCATTTT. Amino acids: CASHMVGRGNQPQHF.

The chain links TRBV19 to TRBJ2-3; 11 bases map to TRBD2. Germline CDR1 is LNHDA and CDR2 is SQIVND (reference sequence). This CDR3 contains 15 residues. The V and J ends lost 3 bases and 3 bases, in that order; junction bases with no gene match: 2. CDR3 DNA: TGTGCCAGTAGTATCATAGCGGGGGGGACAGATACGCAGTATTTT. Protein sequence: CASSIIAGGTDTQYF.

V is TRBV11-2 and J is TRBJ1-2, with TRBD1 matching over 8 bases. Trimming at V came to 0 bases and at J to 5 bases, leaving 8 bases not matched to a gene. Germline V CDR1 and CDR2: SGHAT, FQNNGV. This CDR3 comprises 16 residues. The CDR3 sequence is CASSLDVVGQGYGYTF. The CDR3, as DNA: TGTGCCAGCAGCTTAGATGTGGTCGGACAGGGTTATGGCTACACCTTC.